This T cell receptor (beta chain) was retrieved from a study of blood T cell repertoires in COVID-19. As handled by the study authors: Reference gene primer amplification in the assay estimated nucleated cell counts. Assay: immunoSEQ multiplex PCR; the TCRdb copy retains only in-frame clones and omits some. The DNA gave D and trimming, while V, J and clone size come from that table. The sample lists around 120,000 clones, 75% to 85% seen once, with 4% in the top ten. This clone appeared a single time. CDR3 size: 14 residues. V gave up 2 bases and J gave up 2 bases, with 12 bases separating them. Germline CDR1 is SQVTM and CDR2 is ANQGSEA.

Sequencing was carried out using peripheral blood. The TCR comes from a woman of 80 years or more with acute or convalescent COVID-19. The V and J genes are TRBV29-1 and TRBJ2-5; D is unresolved. The chain's CDR3 is CSVEPASVQETQYF. The CDR3 coding sequence is TGCAGCGTTGAACCCGCCAGTGTACAAGAGACCCAGTACTTC.